What follows describes a single TCR beta chain. This entry belongs to a study of blood T cell repertoires in COVID-19. Study-wide background: Material from acute and convalescent COVID-19 was sourced from the United States, Italy and Spain.

Original analysis: Amplifying reference gene primers gave estimates of nucleated cell counts. The method was immunoSEQ multiplex PCR; TCRdb's version includes in-frame clones alone and lacks a portion of them. V and J calls and clone size follow that table, whereas D and trimming were derived from the DNA. The sample carries 55,000 to 90,000 clones, around 85% recorded once. CDR3 length: 14 amino acids. Germline trimming cut 5 bases from V and 8 bases from J; bases unmatched to any gene: 6. The V gene's germline CDR1 is MNHEY and CDR2 SMNVEV (reference sequence). The V gene is TRBV27, the J gene TRBJ1-6; 7 nucleotides line up with TRBD1. Material for sequencing was peripheral blood. The receptor's source is a woman of 80 years or more with active or convalescent COVID-19. The DNA for the CDR3 is TGTGCCAGCAGTGCTCGACAGGGACATTCACCCCTCCACTTT. Translation: CASSARQGHSPLHF.